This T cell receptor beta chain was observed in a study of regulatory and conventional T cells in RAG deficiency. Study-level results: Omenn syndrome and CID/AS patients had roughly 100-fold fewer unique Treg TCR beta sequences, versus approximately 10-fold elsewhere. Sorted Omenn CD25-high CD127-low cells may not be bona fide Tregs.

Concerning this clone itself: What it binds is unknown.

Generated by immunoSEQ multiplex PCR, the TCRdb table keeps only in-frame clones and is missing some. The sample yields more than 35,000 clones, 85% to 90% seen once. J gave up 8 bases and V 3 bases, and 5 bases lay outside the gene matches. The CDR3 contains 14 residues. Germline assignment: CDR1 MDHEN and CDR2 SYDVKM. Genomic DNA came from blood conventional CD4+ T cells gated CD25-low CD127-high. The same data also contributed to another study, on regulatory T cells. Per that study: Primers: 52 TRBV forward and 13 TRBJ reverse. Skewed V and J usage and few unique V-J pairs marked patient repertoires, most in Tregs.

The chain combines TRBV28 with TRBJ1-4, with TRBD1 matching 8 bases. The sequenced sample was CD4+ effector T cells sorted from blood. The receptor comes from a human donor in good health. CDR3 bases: TGTGCCAGCAGTTTGACAGGGGCGGTCGAAAAACTGTTTTTT. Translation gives CASSLTGAVEKLFF.